A selection of T cell receptor beta chains follows, all from one sample in a study of CD8 T cells in Susac syndrome. TCRdb itself ran the immunoSEQ multiplex PCR reads through MiXCR, one entry per CDR3 protein. Here the sample spans about 200,000 distinct CDR3 sequences, under 95% being singletons. Sequencing was performed on CD4+ T cells from PBMCs. The receptors originated from a human donor in good health. Both conserved end residues are part of each CDR3.

>TRBV11-1|TRBJ2-5
CASSSFEKGTETQYF
>TRBV18|TRBJ1-5
CASSEDRGSQPQHF
>TRBV2|TRBJ2-3
CASSYTSTDTQYF
>TRBV4-1|TRBJ2-7
CASSQGTTYEQYF
>TRBV20-1|TRBJ1-5
CSALWGGNQPQHF
>TRBV7-7|TRBJ2-3
CASSLARGGDTQYF
>TRBV5-1|TRBJ1-1
CASSLFRGGTEAFF
>TRBV6-5|TRBJ2-3
CATQNGGQDTQYF
>TRBV11-2|TRBJ1-1
CASSLWFGSRNTEAFF
>TRBV7-2|TRBJ2-3
CASSPVPGTDTQYF
>TRBV7-2|TRBJ2-3
CASSSRSGGSTDTQYF
>TRBV7-2|TRBJ1-3
CASSPPGQRSSGNTIYF
>TRBV29-1|TRBJ1-4
CSVAQGKAEKLFF
>TRBV7-2|TRBJ2-7
CASSSTPRVEQYF
>TRBV7-9|TRBJ1-4
CASSGWTVSPGKLFF
>TRBV6-6|TRBJ1-5
CAGGHSNQPQHF
>TRBV12-3/TRBV12-4|TRBJ1-2
CASSRDSPPYF
>TRBV6-5|TRBJ1-2
CASSYRSPSVGYTF
>TRBV27|TRBJ1-1
CASSFKSGEYTEAFF
>TRBV2|TRBJ1-4
CASSDTGSTNEKLFF
>TRBV25-1|TRBJ1-2
CASTSGARGYTF
>TRBV27|TRBJ2-7
CASSFTGSFDYEQYF
>TRBV6-2/TRBV6-3|TRBJ1-6
CASSFGANSPLHF
>TRBV4-2|TRBJ2-7
CASSPRLAGGLSSYEQYF
>TRBV30|TRBJ2-1
CAWSVKGGPRNEQFF
>TRBV4-2|TRBJ1-1
CASSTRQGAVNTEAFF
>TRBV20-1|TRBJ2-3
CSARAPGADTQYF
>TRBV11-2|TRBJ2-1
CASSSSSGGYMGFF
>TRBV25-1|TRBJ2-7
CASLRTGGYEQYF
>TRBV18|TRBJ2-3
CASLRTGGTDTQYF
>TRBV7-3|TRBJ2-5
CASSLDRGLGTQYF
>TRBV19|TRBJ2-1
CASSSPGDNEQFF
>TRBV5-4|TRBJ1-2
CASSLGQGGANYGYTF
>TRBV5-1|TRBJ2-7
CASSRGSGGSYEQYF
>TRBV5-1|TRBJ2-7
CASSWGTKGDEQYF